This TCR beta chain derives from a study of blood T cell repertoires in COVID-19. Study background: The United States, Italy and Spain provided the acute and convalescent COVID-19 samples. PBMCs, B-cell-depleted T cells, or T cells provided the cDNA or gDNA that made up the material.

The CDR3 extends over 16 amino acids. V was shortened by 0 bases and J by 1 base, with 15 bases between the two germline ends. Germline V lookup: CDR1 GTSNPN, CDR2 SVGIG (reference sequence). Per the original data handling: Reference gene primer amplification gave nucleated cell count estimates. Generated by immunoSEQ multiplex PCR, the TCRdb table keeps only in-frame clones and is missing some. V and J calls plus clone size are reproduced from that table; the DNA served to infer D and trimming. Counted here are fewer than 95,000 clones, approximately 89% occurring once; the ten biggest clones make up around 0.47%.

The origin of this receptor is a man in his sixties with acute or convalescent COVID-19. J is TRBJ1-2 and V is TRBV30; TRBD1 is a possible D gene (5 bases). Sequenced: peripheral blood. DNA for the CDR3: TGTGCCTGGAGTGTACCGGCCTCCGGGGGTAACTATGGCTACACCTTC. It codes for CAWSVPASGGNYGYTF. Complete variable domain (other parts from reference TRBV30 and TRBJ1-2): SQTIHQWPATLVQPVGSPLSLECTVEGTSNPNLYWYRQAAGRGLQLLFYSVGIGQISSEVPQNLSASRPQDRQFILSSKKLLLSDSGFYLCAWSVPASGGNYGYTFGSGTRLTVV.